This entry describes one T cell receptor (beta chain). Its target antigen remains unknown. No per-base quality is available; no much larger clone lies one base away. This entry comes from a study of shared clonotypes between healthy human individuals (TCRdb year 2020). A note on the overall study: The cohort included three men and a couple of women between 18 and 49 years of age. The study deeply sequenced blood TCR repertoires of roughly five healthy adults to estimate repertoire size and the extent of clonotype sharing between individuals. To increase sequencing depth and limit assay-specific biases, TCR repertoire library preparation and sequencing were carried out by different laboratories using diverse techniques. Between about 0.9 and 9 billion PBMCs per donor were obtained by leukapheresis. The full study reports these points: Because the study included a small number of donors, the genetic and exposure-history diversity represented was limited. Pairwise subsampling led to the expectation that sequencing depth would affect the degree of clonotype sharing among donors. Sampling was restricted to blood, and TCR repertoires in tissue are likely to differ from TCR repertoires in blood.

Healthy HIV-negative adults with no recently reported acute infections or vaccinations were included as donors. Every donor was a Caucasian adult residing in Nashville, Tennessee, USA. For unsorted samples, some 87 million PBMCs were counted, and genomic DNA was extracted using the QIAamp DNA Blood Mini kit. After blood collection by leukapheresis, PBMCs were isolated using Ficoll-Histopaque density gradient centrifugation and then cryopreserved in the vapor phase of liquid nitrogen. The CDR3 covers 14 residues, taking in both the cysteine and the phenylalanine. The CDR3 DNA has 42 bases and is translated from base 1. In the germline V gene, CDR1 corresponds to SGHTA and CDR2 to FQGNSA. The V end gives up 2 bases and the J end 7 bases, leaving 6 bases in the junction not matched to a gene. Using the deep immunoSEQ assay, TCR CDR3 regions were amplified from genomic DNA by multiplex PCR. Genomic DNA extracted from each cell subset was distributed evenly over all wells of several immunoSEQ 96-well plates, and each plate served as one replicate. For unsorted PBMC, each replicate PCR was loaded with around 300 ng genomic DNA, equivalent to 30,000 or so T cell genomes. Genomic DNA from unsorted PBMC was sequenced over ten immunoSEQ deep assay plates. Purified libraries were measured with a Qubit 3.0 fluorometer, size-checked on a Bioanalyzer 2100, and measured again with the KAPA Library Quantification kit. Every immunoSEQ 96-well plate was sequenced on a dedicated single-read 150-cycle Illumina NextSeq 550 flow cell. The paper's data handling went like this. Because the immunoSEQ output held only junctional sequences and lacked quality scores, the filtering could not match the filtering applied to full-length reads. To assign V/J genes and CDR3, sequences were annotated using PyIR, a Python wrapper for IgBLAST v1.9, with IMGT germline references. Any read was removed if the V/J assignment was weak (E-value above 1e-6), the CDR3 was missing, or the read contained stop codons, out-of-frame junctions, or ambiguous translated residues. V3J clonotypes were defined by identical inferred V gene, J gene, and CDR3 amino acid sequence. To compute the percentage overlap between repertoires, the number of shared unique clonotypes was divided by the size of the smaller repertoire. Richness of each repertoire was evaluated using RTK rarefaction, the Chao1 estimator, and Recon v2.1 estimates of unobserved clonotypes. TCRdb mirrors the immuneACCESS table, restricted to in-frame sequences. Some clones are absent from its copies; in checked studies, under half trace to an unresolved V gene, and the reason for the others is unknown. That table gives V, J and clone size, and the DNA gave D and trimming. The sample table lists around 430,000 clones, about 85% of them with a count of one. Of the sample, 13% falls within the top ten clones.

Specimen: PBMCs. Here the chain combines TRBV7-2 and TRBJ2-5, with 8 junctional bases fitting TRBD1. The receptor comes from a woman aged 40 to 50 in good health. Some clones in this sample may be carry-over from other donors' samples. DNA sequence: TGTGCCAGCAGCTTACGACAGGGGTTGGTGACCCAGTACTTC. Its coded protein is CASSLRQGLVTQYF.